This T cell receptor (beta chain) was documented in a study of cytomegalovirus exposure and HLA in healthy donors. Whole-study results and caveats: Later, an analysis found that common viral pathogens appeared to be linked with several of the most significant clusters. Later analysis indicated greater clonal expansion among HLA-associated TCR beta chains than among equally common other chains. When presence/absence was analysed, sequencing depth was taken to be roughly uniform across donors. The authors confirmed in vitro that a few CMV-associated chains were specific for CMV antigens.

The CDR3 has 15 amino acids. Germline V gene lookup returns CDR1 SGHTA and CDR2 FQGNSA. The V and J ends lost 2 bases and 5 bases respectively, with 16 bases between them. A remark on this clone: What it binds is not known.

The PCR ran on 60 Vbeta and 13 Jbeta primers. Method: immunoSEQ multiplex PCR; TCRdb's copy keeps in-frame clones and lacks some. The sample shows around 190,000 clones, approximately 86% of them seen only once. V gene TRBV7-2 combines with J gene TRBJ2-7; tentative D call: TRBD2 (5 bases). The specimen was PBMCs. The receptor comes from a woman in her twenties or thirties in good health and CMV-seronegative. CDR3 sequence reads: CASSLYGVEADEQYF. The DNA of the CDR3 is TGTGCCAGCAGCTTATACGGGGTGGAAGCGGACGAGCAGTACTTC.